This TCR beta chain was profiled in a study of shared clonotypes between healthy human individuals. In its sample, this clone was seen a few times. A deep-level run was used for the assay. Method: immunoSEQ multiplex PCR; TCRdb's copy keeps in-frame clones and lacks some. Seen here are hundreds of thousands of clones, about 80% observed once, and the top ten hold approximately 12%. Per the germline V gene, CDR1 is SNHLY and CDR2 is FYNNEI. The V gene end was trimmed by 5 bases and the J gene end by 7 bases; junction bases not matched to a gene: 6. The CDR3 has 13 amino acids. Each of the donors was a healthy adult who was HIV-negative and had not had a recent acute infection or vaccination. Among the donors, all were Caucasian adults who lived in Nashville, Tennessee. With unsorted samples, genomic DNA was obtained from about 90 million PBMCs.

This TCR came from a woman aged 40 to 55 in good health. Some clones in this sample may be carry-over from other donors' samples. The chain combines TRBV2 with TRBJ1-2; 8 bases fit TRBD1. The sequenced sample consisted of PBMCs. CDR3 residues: CASSWTGTGGYTF. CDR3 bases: TGTGCCAGCAGTTGGACAGGGACGGGTGGCTACACCTTC.